What follows are 21 T cell receptor beta chains derived from one specimen sequenced in a study of graft-versus-host responses after intestinal transplantation. The table came from immunoSEQ multiplex PCR; TCRdb's copy has only in-frame clones and leaves some out. The sample records more than 50,000 clones, approximately 91% being singletons. Intraepithelial lymphocytes and lamina propria lymphocytes were released through processing of graft tissue. The sequencing used ileum tissue, collected 357 days after transplant. These receptors came from a human patient who received an intestinal transplant, so some T cells may come from the graft donor.

The chain joins TRBV19 to TRBJ2-7; no reliable D call. The CDR3 runs to 13 residues. V was cut by 1 base and J by 2 bases, with 6 bases left in between. Germline CDR1 reads LNHDA; CDR2 reads SQIVND (reference sequence). The CDR3, as DNA: TGTGCCAGTAGTATAGCGGGCCCCTACGAGCAGTACTTC. Translating gives CASSIAGPYEQYF.

Points on this clone: Sequence at one end of the junction differs from germline and may be a read error. V and J are TRBV11-2 and TRBJ2-1; possibly TRBD1 for D (5 bases). This CDR3 comprises 14 residues. Germline V CDR1 and CDR2: SGHAT, FQNNGV. The CDR3 DNA is TGTGCCAGCAGCTTAATTCGACAGAACAATGGGCAGTTCTTC. Translating gives CASSLIRQNNGQFF. Using reference TRBV11-2 and TRBJ2-1 for the parts outside the CDR3, the full variable domain is EAGVAQSPRYKIIEKRQSVAFWCNPISGHATLYWYQQILGQGPKLLIQFQNNGVVDDSQLPKDRFSAERLKGVDSTLKIQPAKLEDSAVYLCASSLIRQNNGQFFGPGTRLTVL.

The chain is built from TRBV7-6 and TRBJ2-5, with 8 bases lining up with TRBD1. Germline lookup yields CDR1 SGHVS and CDR2 FNYEAQ. The CDR3 is made up of 16 amino acids. Trimming at V came to 5 bases and at J to 5 bases, leaving 13 bases not matched to a gene. The CDR3 protein is CASSPWETGVGETQYF. The CDR3 DNA reads as TGTGCCAGCAGCCCGTGGGAGACAGGGGTGGGGGAGACCCAGTACTTC.

The V gene is TRBV7-8, the J gene TRBJ2-3, with D unresolved. Germline values: CDR1 SGHVS, CDR2 FQNEAQ. CDR3 length equals 16 residues. V was cut by 5 bases and J by 2 bases, with 17 bases left in between. The CDR3 DNA follows: TGTGCCAGCAGCGACCCGTCCCTAAGGCTCACAGATACGCAGTATTTT. Protein sequence: CASSDPSLRLTDTQYF.

The V call is TRBV18, the J call TRBJ2-7; 12 nucleotides match TRBD2. Losses at the gene ends were 4 bases for V and 3 bases for J; bases not matched to a gene: 10. The CDR3 runs to 17 residues. CDR1 is KGHSH and CDR2 is LQKENI in the germline V gene. CDR3: CASSRTSGAQSNYEQYF. CDR3 DNA sequence: TGTGCCAGCTCACGGACTAGCGGGGCCCAAAGTAACTACGAGCAGTACTTC.

The chain recombines TRBV28 with TRBJ1-1; D is unclear. Per germline, CDR1 MDHEN and CDR2 SYDVKM. The germline V and J ends were trimmed by 4 bases and 5 bases, with 14 bases remaining between them. The CDR3 sequence is 14 residues long. The CDR3 spells CASSSPSRGTEAFF. The CDR3 coding sequence is TGTGCCAGCAGTTCCCCGTCGAGAGGAACTGAAGCTTTCTTT.

This chain links TRBV10-1 with TRBJ1-5, with TRBD1 matching 8 bases. The CDR3 consists of 17 residues. V lost 3 bases and J lost 7; bases outside the gene matches: 14. Germline CDR1 and CDR2: WNHNN and SYGVQD (reference sequence). The CDR3 protein is CASSDGLTGGLGQPQHF. The CDR3 DNA sequence: TGCGCCAGCAGTGATGGACTCACAGGGGGTCTAGGCCAGCCCCAGCATTTT.

The V call is TRBV28, the J call TRBJ2-5, with 8 bases lining up with TRBD2. Germline V lookup: CDR1 MDHEN, CDR2 SYDVKM. Trimming took 3 bases from V and 5 from J; bases not matched to a gene: 8. The CDR3 is 15 residues long. The CDR3 sequence: CASSFISGIRETQYF. The CDR3 DNA reads as TGTGCCAGCAGTTTCATTAGCGGGATTAGGGAGACCCAGTACTTC.

J is TRBJ2-3 and V is TRBV27, with a weak D call TRBD1 (5 bases). Deletions cut 5 bases from V and 1 base from J, with 13 bases between. Germline CDR1 is MNHEY and CDR2 is SMNVEV (reference sequence). This CDR3 spans 15 amino acids. This CDR3 is CASSPQGRGTDTQYF. The CDR3 DNA is TGTGCCAGCAGTCCCCAGGGTCGAGGCACAGATACGCAGTATTTT.

This chain connects TRBV12-5 to TRBJ2-6; the D gene is possibly TRBD1 (6 bases). The CDR3 extends over 16 amino acids. CDR1 and CDR2 from the germline V gene are LGHNT and FRNRAP. V lost 2 bases and J 0 bases, leaving 8 bases between the germline ends. The CDR3, as DNA: TGTGCTAGTGGTTTGACAGGGAGCTCTGGGGCCAACGTCCTGACTTTC. Protein: CASGLTGSSGANVLTF.

On this clone: The same CDR3 can be traced to other DNA sequences in this sample. The gene calls are TRBV7-3 and TRBJ2-3; 8 bases line up with TRBD2. With 2 bases clipped from V and 1 base from J, the junction kept 2 bases outside the gene matches. The CDR3 sequence is 15 residues long. Germline V gene sequence: CDR1 SGHTA, CDR2 FQGTGA. CDR3 sequence: CASSLGLAGTDTQYF. CDR3 sequence (DNA): TGTGCCAGCAGCTTAGGACTAGCCGGCACAGATACGCAGTATTTT.

The rearrangement uses TRBV6-1 and TRBJ2-7; 10 bases are a match to TRBD1. Germline CDR1 reads MNHNS; CDR2 reads SASEGT. V lost 2 bases and J lost 2; bases outside the gene matches: 9. This CDR3 comprises 17 residues. The CDR3 nucleotides are TGTGCCAGCAGTGAAATCCTCTCCGGGACAGGGGCCTACGAGCAGTACTTC. Its protein is CASSEILSGTGAYEQYF.

CDR3 in amino acids: CASRKDRGRPEQYF. In nucleotides, the CDR3 is TGTGCCAGTAGAAAGGACAGGGGGCGACCCGAGCAGTACTTC. The chain recombines TRBV19 with TRBJ2-7, with 11 nucleotides matching TRBD1. Germline assignment: CDR1 LNHDA and CDR2 SQIVND (reference sequence). Trimming cost V 6 bases and J 6 bases; bases outside gene matches: 7. CDR3 length: 14 residues. The whole variable domain, remainder taken from reference TRBV19 and TRBJ2-7, is DGGITQSPKYLFRKEGQNVTLSCEQNLNHDAMYWYRQDPGQGLRLIYYSQIVNDFQKGDIAEGYSVSREKKESFPLTVTSAQKNPTAFYLCASRKDRGRPEQYFGPGTRLTVT.

The CDR3: CASSRTKLNTYEQYF. The CDR3 nucleotides are TGTGCCAGCAGTAGGACAAAACTCAACACCTACGAGCAGTACTTC. This chain uses TRBV7-2 with TRBJ2-7; D possibly corresponds to TRBD1 (5 bases). CDR3 size: 15 residues. From germline, CDR1 is SGHTA and CDR2 FQGNSA. Deletions cut 6 bases from V and 2 bases from J, with 17 bases between.

The genes are TRBV2 and TRBJ2-5, with TRBD1 matching over 7 bases. The J segment lost 2 bases and the V segment lost 6 bases, leaving 9 bases of the junction unmatched. This CDR3 is built from 15 residues. From germline, CDR1 is SNHLY and CDR2 FYNNEI. The CDR3 DNA is TGTGCCAGCAGCCCAGGGACAGTACTACAAGAGACCCAGTACTTC. Its protein product is CASSPGTVLQETQYF.

The rearrangement links TRBV4-1 to TRBJ2-5; perhaps TRBD1 as D (6 bases). Germline V gene data show CDR1 as MGHRA and CDR2 as YSYEKL. This CDR3 spans 15 amino acids. V was trimmed by 4 bases and J by 5 bases, leaving 17 bases between them. DNA of the CDR3: TGCGCCAGCAGCCCCCGACAGGCTCGAAGGGAGACCCAGTACTTC. It is translated as CASSPRQARRETQYF.

The V gene is TRBV11-2, the J gene TRBJ2-2, with D perhaps TRBD2 (5 bases). Per the germline V gene, CDR1 is SGHAT and CDR2 is FQNNGV. This CDR3 contains 15 residues. Deletions cut 7 bases from V and 4 bases from J, with 16 bases between. In nucleotides, the CDR3 is TGTGCCAGCACTCCTTGGCCAGCGGCCACCGGGGAGCTGTTTTTT. This sequence encodes CASTPWPAATGELFF.

The J gene is TRBJ1-1, the V gene TRBV14; maybe TRBD1 (6 bases). CDR1 and CDR2 from the germline V gene are SGHDN and FVKESK. The CDR3 length is 14 residues. The germline V and J ends were trimmed by 6 bases and 2 bases, with 13 bases remaining between them. The CDR3 is CASRSGHHNTEAFF. CDR3 DNA sequence: TGTGCCAGCAGATCGGGACACCATAACACTGAAGCTTTCTTT.

The V gene is TRBV10-3, the J gene TRBJ2-7, with TRBD1 identical over 7 bases. The CDR3 totals 14 residues. Losses at the gene ends were 5 bases for V and 6 bases for J; bases not matched to a gene: 10. The germline V gene encodes CDR1 ENHRY and CDR2 SYGVKD. The chain's CDR3 is CAISTDRVIGEQYF. The CDR3 DNA is TGTGCCATCAGTACCGACAGGGTTATTGGCGAGCAGTACTTC.

The chain is built from TRBV14 and TRBJ1-2; a possible D gene is TRBD1 (5 bases). The CDR3 extends over 14 amino acids. Germline loops: CDR1 SGHDN, CDR2 FVKESK. With 0 bases removed from V and 5 bases from J, the gap between germline ends came to 10 bases. CDR3 protein: CASSQDLAGYGYTF. The CDR3 DNA reads TGTGCCAGCAGCCAAGATCTAGCAGGGTATGGCTACACCTTC. Drawing the rest from reference TRBV14 and TRBJ1-2, the complete variable domain is EAGVTQFPSHSVIEKGQTVTLRCDPISGHDNLYWYRRVMGKEIKFLLHFVKESKQDESGMPNNRFLAERTGGTYSTLKVQPAELEDSGVYFCASSQDLAGYGYTFGSGTRLTVV.

The rearrangement joins TRBV4-1 to TRBJ2-1, with TRBD1 identical over 7 bases. The CDR3 extends over 17 amino acids. Per the germline V gene, CDR1 is MGHRA and CDR2 is YSYEKL. V shed 2 bases, J shed 8 bases, and the junction held 15 bases outside the gene matches. CDR3 in DNA: TGCGCCAGCAGCCAAAGGACAGGTTCGCTAGTCGCGGATGAGCAGTTCTTC. Translating it yields CASSQRTGSLVADEQFF.